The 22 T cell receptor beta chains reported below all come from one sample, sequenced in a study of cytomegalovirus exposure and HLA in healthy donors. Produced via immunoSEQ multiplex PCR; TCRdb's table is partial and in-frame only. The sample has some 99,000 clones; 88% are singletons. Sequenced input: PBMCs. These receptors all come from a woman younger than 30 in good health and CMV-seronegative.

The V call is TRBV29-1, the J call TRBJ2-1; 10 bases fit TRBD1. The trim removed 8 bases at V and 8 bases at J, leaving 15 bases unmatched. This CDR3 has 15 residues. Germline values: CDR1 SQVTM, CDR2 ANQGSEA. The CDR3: CSCIIPGQGLDEQFF. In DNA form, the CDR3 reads TGCAGCTGCATCATCCCGGGACAGGGGCTCGATGAGCAGTTCTTC.

This CDR3 reads CASSYLRGGTTDTQYF. The DNA for the CDR3 is TGTGCCAGCAGTTACCTGCGGGGGGGCACGACAGATACGCAGTATTTT. This chain connects TRBV6-6 to TRBJ2-3; 9 nucleotides line up with TRBD2. The ends lost 2 bases at V and 3 bases at J; junction bases unmatched: 6. The CDR3 has 16 residues. Germline V gene data show CDR1 as MNHNY and CDR2 as SVGAGI (reference sequence).

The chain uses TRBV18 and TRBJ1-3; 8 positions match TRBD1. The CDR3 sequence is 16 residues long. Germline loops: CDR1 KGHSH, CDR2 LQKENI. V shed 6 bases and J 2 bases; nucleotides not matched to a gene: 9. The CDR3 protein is CASSQGQGQTGNTIYF. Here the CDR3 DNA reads TGTGCCAGCTCCCAAGGACAGGGTCAGACTGGAAACACCATATATTTT.

The CDR3 DNA follows: TGTGCCAGCAGTATCTCAGGCTTTCCCTATGGCTACACCTTC. Translating gives CASSISGFPYGYTF. The chain links TRBV2 to TRBJ1-2; D uncertain. The V end lost 5 bases, the J end lost 4 bases, and 14 bases lay between the germline ends. Per germline, CDR1 SNHLY and CDR2 FYNNEI. This CDR3 has 14 residues.

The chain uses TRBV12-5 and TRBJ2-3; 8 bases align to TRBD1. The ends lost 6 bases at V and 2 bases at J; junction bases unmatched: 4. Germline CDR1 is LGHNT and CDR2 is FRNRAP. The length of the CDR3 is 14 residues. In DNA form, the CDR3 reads TGTGCTAGTGGGACAGGGGCTTACACAGATACGCAGTATTTT. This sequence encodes CASGTGAYTDTQYF.

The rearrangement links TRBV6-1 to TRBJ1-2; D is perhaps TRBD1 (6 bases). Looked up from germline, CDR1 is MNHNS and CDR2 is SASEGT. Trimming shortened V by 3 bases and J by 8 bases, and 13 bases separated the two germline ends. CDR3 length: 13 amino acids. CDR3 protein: CASSETVQGGYTF. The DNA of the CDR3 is TGTGCCAGCAGTGAGACAGTACAGGGCGGCTACACCTTC.

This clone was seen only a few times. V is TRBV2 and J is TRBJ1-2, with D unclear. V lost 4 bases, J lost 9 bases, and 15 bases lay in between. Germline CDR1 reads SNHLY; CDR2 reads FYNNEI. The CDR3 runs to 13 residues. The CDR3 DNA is TGTGCCAGCAGTGGACAATCGGGAGTTAGCTACACCTTC. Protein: CASSGQSGVSYTF.

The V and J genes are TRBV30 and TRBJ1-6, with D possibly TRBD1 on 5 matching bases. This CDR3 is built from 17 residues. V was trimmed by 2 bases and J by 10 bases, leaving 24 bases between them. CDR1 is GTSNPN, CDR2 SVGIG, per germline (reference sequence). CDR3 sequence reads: CAWSSGVRTSGRSPLHF. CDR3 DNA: TGTGCCTGGAGTTCGGGGGTTCGAACATCAGGGAGATCACCCCTCCACTTT.

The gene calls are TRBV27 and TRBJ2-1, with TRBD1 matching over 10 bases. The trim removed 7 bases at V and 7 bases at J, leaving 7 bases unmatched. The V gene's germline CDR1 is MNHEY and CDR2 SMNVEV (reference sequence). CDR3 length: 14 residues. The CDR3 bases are TGTGCCAGCACGGACAGGGGGTTTGGAAATGAGCAGTTCTTC. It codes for CASTDRGFGNEQFF.

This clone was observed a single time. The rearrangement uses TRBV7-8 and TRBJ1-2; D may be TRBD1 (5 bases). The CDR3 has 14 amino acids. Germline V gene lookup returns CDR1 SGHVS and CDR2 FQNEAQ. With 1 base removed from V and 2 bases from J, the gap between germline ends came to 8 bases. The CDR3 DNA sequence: TGTGCCAGCAGCTTAGGGCGACAGAACTATGGCTACACCTTC. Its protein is CASSLGRQNYGYTF.

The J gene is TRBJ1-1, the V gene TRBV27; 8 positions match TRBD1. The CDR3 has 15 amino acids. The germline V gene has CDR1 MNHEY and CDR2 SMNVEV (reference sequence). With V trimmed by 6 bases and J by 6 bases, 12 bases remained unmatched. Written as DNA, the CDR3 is TGTGCCAGCAGGCCTATTACAGGGGGGGTAGCTGAAGCTTTCTTT. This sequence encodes CASRPITGGVAEAFF.

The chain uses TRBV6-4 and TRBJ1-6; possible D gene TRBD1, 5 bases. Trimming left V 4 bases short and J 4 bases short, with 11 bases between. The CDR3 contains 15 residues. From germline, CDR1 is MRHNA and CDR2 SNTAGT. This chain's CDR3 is CASSAAGGYNSPLHF. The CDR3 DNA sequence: TGTGCCAGCAGTGCCGCGGGGGGATATAATTCACCCCTCCACTTT.

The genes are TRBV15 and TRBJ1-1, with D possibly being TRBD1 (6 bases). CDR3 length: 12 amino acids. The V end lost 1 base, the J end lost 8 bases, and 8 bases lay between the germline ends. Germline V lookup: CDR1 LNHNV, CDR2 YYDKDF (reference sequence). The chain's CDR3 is CATSRAQGEAFF. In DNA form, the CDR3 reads TGTGCCACCAGCAGAGCTCAGGGGGAAGCTTTCTTT.

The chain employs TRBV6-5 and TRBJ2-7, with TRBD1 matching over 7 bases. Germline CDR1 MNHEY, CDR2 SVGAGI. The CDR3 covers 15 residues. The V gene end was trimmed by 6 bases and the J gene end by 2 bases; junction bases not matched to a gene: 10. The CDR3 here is CASRRDGQATYEQYF. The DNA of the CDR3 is TGTGCCAGCAGGCGCGACGGACAGGCTACCTACGAGCAGTACTTC.

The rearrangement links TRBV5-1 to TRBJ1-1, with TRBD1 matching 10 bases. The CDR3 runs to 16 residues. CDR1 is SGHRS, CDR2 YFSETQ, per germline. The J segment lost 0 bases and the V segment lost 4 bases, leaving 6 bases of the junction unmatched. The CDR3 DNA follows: TGCGCCAGCAGCCGAGAGACAGGGGGCTTGAACACTGAAGCTTTCTTT. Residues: CASSRETGGLNTEAFF.

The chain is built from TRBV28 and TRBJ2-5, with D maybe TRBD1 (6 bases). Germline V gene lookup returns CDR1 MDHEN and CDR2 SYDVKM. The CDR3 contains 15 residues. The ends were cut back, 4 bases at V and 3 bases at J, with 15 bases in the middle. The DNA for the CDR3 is TGTGCCAGCAGTTACTCCCAACAGGGAGAAGAGACCCAGTACTTC. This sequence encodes CASSYSQQGEETQYF. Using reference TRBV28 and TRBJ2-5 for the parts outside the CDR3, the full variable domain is DVKVTQSSRYLVKRTGEKVFLECVQDMDHENMFWYRQDPGLGLRLIYFSYDVKMKEKGDIPEGYSVSREKKERFSLILESASTNQTSMYLCASSYSQQGEETQYFGPGTRLLVL.

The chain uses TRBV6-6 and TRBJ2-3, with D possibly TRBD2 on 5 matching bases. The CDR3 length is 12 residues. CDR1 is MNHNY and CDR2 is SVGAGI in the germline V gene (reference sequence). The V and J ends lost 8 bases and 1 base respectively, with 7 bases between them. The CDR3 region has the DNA TGTGCCAGCGGAGCGGGCACAGATACGCAGTATTTT. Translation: CASGAGTDTQYF.

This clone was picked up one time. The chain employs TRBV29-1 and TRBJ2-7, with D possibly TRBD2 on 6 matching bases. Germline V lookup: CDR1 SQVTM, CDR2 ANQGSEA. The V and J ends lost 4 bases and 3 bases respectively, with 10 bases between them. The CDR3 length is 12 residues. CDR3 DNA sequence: TGCAGCGTTGTTGGGGGAGGCTACGAGCAGTACTTC. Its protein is CSVVGGGYEQYF.

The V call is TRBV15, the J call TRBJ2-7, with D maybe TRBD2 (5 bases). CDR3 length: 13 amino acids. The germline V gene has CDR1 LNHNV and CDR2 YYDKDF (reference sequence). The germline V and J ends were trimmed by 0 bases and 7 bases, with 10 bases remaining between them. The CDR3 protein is CATSRDPSGEQYF. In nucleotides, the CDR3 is TGTGCCACCAGCAGAGATCCCTCGGGGGAGCAGTACTTC. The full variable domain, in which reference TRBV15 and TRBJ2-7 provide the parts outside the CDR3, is DAMVIQNPRYQVTQFGKPVTLSCSQTLNHNVMYWYQQKSSQAPKLLFHYYDKDFNNEADTPDNFQSRRPNTSFCFLDIRSPGLGDTAMYLCATSRDPSGEQYFGPGTRLTVT.

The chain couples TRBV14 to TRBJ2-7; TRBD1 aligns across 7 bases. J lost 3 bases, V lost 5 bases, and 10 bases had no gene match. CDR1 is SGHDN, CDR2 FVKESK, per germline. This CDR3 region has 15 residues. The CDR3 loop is CASSSRQGTLYEQYF. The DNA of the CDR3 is TGTGCCAGCAGCTCGCGACAGGGAACTCTCTACGAGCAGTACTTC.

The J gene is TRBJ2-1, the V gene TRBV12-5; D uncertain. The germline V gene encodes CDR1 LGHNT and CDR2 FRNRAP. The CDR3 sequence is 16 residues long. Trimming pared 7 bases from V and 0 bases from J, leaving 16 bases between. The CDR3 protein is CASALKATSSYNEQFF. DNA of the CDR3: TGTGCTAGTGCACTAAAAGCGACGAGCTCCTACAATGAGCAGTTCTTC.

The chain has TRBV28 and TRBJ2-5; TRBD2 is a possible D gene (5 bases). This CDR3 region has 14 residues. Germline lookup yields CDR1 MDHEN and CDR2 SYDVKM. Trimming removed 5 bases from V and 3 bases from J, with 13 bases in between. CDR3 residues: CASSAAAREETQYF. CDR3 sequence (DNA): TGTGCCAGCAGTGCCGCGGCGAGGGAAGAGACCCAGTACTTC.